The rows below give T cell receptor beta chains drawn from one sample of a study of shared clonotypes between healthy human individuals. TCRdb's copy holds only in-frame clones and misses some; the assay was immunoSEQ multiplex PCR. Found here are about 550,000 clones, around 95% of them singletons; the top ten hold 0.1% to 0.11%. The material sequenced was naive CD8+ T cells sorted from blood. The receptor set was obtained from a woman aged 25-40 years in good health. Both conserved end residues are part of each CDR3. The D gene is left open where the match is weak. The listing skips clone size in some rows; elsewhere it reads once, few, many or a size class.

CASTWTESYEQYF	TGTGCCAGCACATGGACAGAGTCCTACGAGCAGTACTTC	NA	TRBV7-8	NA	TRBJ2-7
CASSGTDYQPQHF	TGTGCCAGCAGCGGGACGGATTATCAGCCCCAGCATTTT	NA	TRBV7-9	NA	TRBJ1-5
CASSRTGSAGTYEQYF	TGTGCCAGCAGCAGAACCGGGAGTGCGGGAACCTACGAGCAGTACTTC	NA	TRBV7-8	NA	TRBJ2-7
CASSLSYGYTF	TGTGCCAGCAGTCTGAGCTATGGCTACACCTTC	NA	TRBV2	NA	TRBJ1-2
CASSFGQGFNEQYF	TGTGCCAGCAGCTTTGGACAGGGTTTCAACGAGCAGTACTTC	TRBD1	TRBV11-2	NA	TRBJ2-7
CASSPWPSNTGELFF	TGTGCCAGCAGCCCTTGGCCATCGAACACCGGGGAGCTGTTTTTT	NA	TRBV11-2	NA	TRBJ2-2
CASSKAGAGDLTYEQYF	TGTGCCAGCAGCAAAGCGGGAGCGGGAGACCTCACCTACGAGCAGTACTTC	NA	TRBV21-1	NA	TRBJ2-7
CASSQPGQGVEPQHF	TGTGCCAGCAGTCAACCGGGACAGGGTGTAGAGCCCCAGCATTTT	TRBD1	TRBV6-1	once	TRBJ1-5
CASSADRGSYNEQFF	TGTGCCAGCAGCGCGGACAGGGGGTCCTACAATGAGCAGTTCTTC	TRBD1	TRBV7-9	NA	TRBJ2-1
CASGTGPEVVGDTQYF	TGTGCCAGTGGGACAGGACCGGAGGTAGTTGGAGATACGCAGTATTTT	TRBD1	TRBV9	NA	TRBJ2-3
CASSELGGRNNEQFF	TGCGCCAGCAGTGAGTTGGGTGGGCGGAACAATGAGCAGTTCTTC	NA	TRBV10-2	NA	TRBJ2-1
CASSYSGDYTYEQYF	TGTGCCAGCAGTTATTCCGGCGACTATACCTACGAGCAGTACTTC	NA	TRBV6-5	NA	TRBJ2-7
CASSLRGADSPLHF	TGTGCCAGCAGCTTGCGGGGGGCTGATTCACCCCTCCACTTT	NA	TRBV11-2	NA	TRBJ1-6
CASSIRGQNYGYTF	TGTGCCAGTAGTATTCGGGGACAGAACTATGGCTACACCTTC	TRBD1	TRBV19	NA	TRBJ1-2
CASSRGVELAVSSYEQYF	TGCGCCAGCAGCCGCGGTGTGGAACTAGCGGTAAGCTCCTACGAGCAGTACTTC	TRBD2	TRBV5-1	NA	TRBJ2-7
CAWSRLAGDTQYF	TGTGCCTGGAGCCGTCTAGCGGGAGATACGCAGTATTTT	TRBD2	TRBV30	NA	TRBJ2-3
CASSFMGSMNTEAFF	TGTGCCAGCAGCTTTATGGGAAGTATGAACACTGAAGCTTTCTTT	NA	TRBV11-2	NA	TRBJ1-1
CASSWGGYEQYF	TGTGCCAGCAGCTGGGGTGGCTACGAGCAGTACTTC	NA	TRBV11-1	NA	TRBJ2-7
CASSPGWGANIQYF	TGTGCCAGCAGCCCGGGTTGGGGAGCGAACATTCAGTACTTC	NA	TRBV5-4	once	TRBJ2-4
CASSLGDRGSETQYF	TGTGCCAGCAGCTTGGGGGACAGGGGTAGCGAGACCCAGTACTTC	TRBD1	TRBV5-4	NA	TRBJ2-5
CASSWVGGAYNEQFF	TGTGCCAGCAGCTGGGTTGGAGGAGCCTACAATGAGCAGTTCTTC	NA	TRBV13	NA	TRBJ2-1
CSVEGQGRLEQYF	TGCAGCGTTGAGGGACAGGGGAGGCTCGAGCAGTACTTC	TRBD1	TRBV29-1	NA	TRBJ2-7
CASRGTATGSEQFF	TGTGCCAGCAGGGGGACAGCAACCGGTTCTGAGCAGTTCTTC	TRBD1	TRBV2	NA	TRBJ2-1
CASSRLVRLAGGSYEQYF	TGTGCCAGCAGCCGTTTAGTACGGCTAGCGGGAGGTTCTTACGAGCAGTACTTC	TRBD2	TRBV13	once	TRBJ2-7
CASRSRDSLYEQYF	TGTGCCAGCAGGAGCCGGGACTCCCTCTACGAGCAGTACTTC	NA	TRBV27	NA	TRBJ2-7
CASSFSGQIYQPQHF	TGTGCCAGCAGTTTTTCGGGACAGATCTATCAGCCCCAGCATTTT	TRBD1	TRBV27	NA	TRBJ1-5
CAITEGTDHTDTQYF	TGTGCCATCACCGAGGGGACAGACCACACAGATACGCAGTATTTT	TRBD1	TRBV10-3	NA	TRBJ2-3
CASSSSTGLNTEAFF	TGTGCCAGCAGCTCATCGACAGGGCTGAACACTGAAGCTTTCTTT	TRBD1	TRBV13	NA	TRBJ1-1
CAPGPGTTDTQYF	TGCGCCCCGGGTCCCGGGACCACAGATACGCAGTATTTT	NA	TRBV10-1	once	TRBJ2-3
CASSFPRDFSGNTIYF	TGTGCCAGCAGTTTCCCCAGGGACTTCTCTGGAAACACCATATATTTT	NA	TRBV28	NA	TRBJ1-3
CASSPWGVETQYF	TGTGCCAGCAGCCCGTGGGGAGTTGAGACCCAGTACTTC	NA	TRBV9	NA	TRBJ2-5
CASNVDYNEQFF	TGTGCCAGCAACGTCGATTACAATGAGCAGTTCTTC	NA	TRBV28	NA	TRBJ2-1
CASSLEHPGAEAFF	TGTGCCAGCAGCTTGGAGCACCCTGGCGCTGAAGCTTTCTTT	NA	TRBV5-4	NA	TRBJ1-1
CASSQDRDVGRGQPQHF	TGCGCCAGCAGCCAAGATAGGGACGTAGGACGGGGTCAGCCCCAGCATTTT	NA	TRBV4-1	NA	TRBJ1-5
CASTPSGGTDTQYF	TGTGCCAGCACCCCCTCGGGGGGCACAGATACGCAGTATTTT	NA	TRBV27	NA	TRBJ2-3
CASTFRTGSNQPQHF	TGTGCCAGTACATTCAGGACCGGGAGCAATCAGCCCCAGCATTTT	NA	TRBV19	NA	TRBJ1-5
CASSFGTRSTDTQYF	TGTGCCAGCAGTTTTGGGACTAGGAGCACAGATACGCAGTATTTT	TRBD2	TRBV27	NA	TRBJ2-3
CATRPVYSNQPQHF	TGTGCCACCAGGCCAGTCTATAGCAATCAGCCCCAGCATTTT	NA	TRBV15	NA	TRBJ1-5
CASSLSGQGNQPQHF	TGTGCCAGCAGTTTGTCGGGACAGGGGAATCAGCCCCAGCATTTT	TRBD1	TRBV28	NA	TRBJ1-5
CASSLGQTSYEQYF	TGCGCCAGCAGCCTGGGACAGACCTCCTACGAGCAGTACTTC	TRBD1	TRBV4-1	once	TRBJ2-7
CASGTSAYEQYF	TGTGCCTCTGGGACTAGCGCCTACGAGCAGTACTTC	TRBD2	TRBV27	NA	TRBJ2-7
CASSIGQISYEQYF	TGTGCCAGCAGCATAGGACAAATCTCCTACGAGCAGTACTTC	NA	TRBV13	NA	TRBJ2-7
CASRAMAGVTDTQYF	TGTGCCAGTAGAGCTATGGCGGGAGTGACAGATACGCAGTATTTT	TRBD2	TRBV19	NA	TRBJ2-3
CASSFRGRRTGHYEQYF	TGTGCCAGCAGTTTCCGGGGGCGTAGGACAGGGCATTACGAGCAGTACTTC	TRBD1	TRBV28	NA	TRBJ2-7
CASSLTGTGATQYF	TGTGCCAGCAGCCTCACCGGGACTGGAGCCACCCAGTACTTC	NA	TRBV7-9	once	TRBJ2-5
CASSGLAGGLQETQYF	TGTGCCAGCTCGGGACTAGCGGGAGGGCTTCAAGAGACCCAGTACTTC	TRBD2	TRBV9	NA	TRBJ2-5
CASSLAQHYQETQYF	TGTGCCAGCAGTTTGGCCCAACACTACCAAGAGACCCAGTACTTC	NA	TRBV27	NA	TRBJ2-5
CSGFKNTEAFF	TGCAGCGGTTTCAAGAACACTGAAGCTTTCTTT	NA	TRBV29-1	NA	TRBJ1-1
CAWSPDFNEQFF	TGTGCCTGGAGTCCAGACTTCAATGAGCAGTTCTTC	NA	TRBV30	NA	TRBJ2-1
CASSLAGAGGSYEQYF	TGTGCCAGCAGCTTGGCCGGAGCGGGGGGCTCCTACGAGCAGTACTTC	TRBD2	TRBV5-4	NA	TRBJ2-7
CASSSVLRTGELFF	TGTGCCAGCAGCTCGGTTCTAAGAACCGGGGAGCTGTTTTTT	NA	TRBV5-6	NA	TRBJ2-2
CASSPSRDEYYGYTF	TGTGCCAGCAGCCCCAGCCGGGACGAATACTATGGCTACACCTTC	NA	TRBV27	once	TRBJ1-2
CASSVGQEGDTQYF	TGTGCCAGCAGCGTAGGACAGGAAGGAGATACGCAGTATTTT	NA	TRBV9	NA	TRBJ2-3
CASNPLPGQGRHEQYF	TGTGCCAGCAACCCTCTTCCCGGACAGGGAAGACACGAGCAGTACTTC	TRBD1	TRBV28	once	TRBJ2-7
CASSANPGLAGEYEQYF	TGTGCCAGCAGCGCCAATCCGGGACTAGCGGGAGAGTACGAGCAGTACTTC	TRBD2	TRBV9	NA	TRBJ2-7
CASSYSGGGTLLFF	TGTGCCAGCAGTTACTCGGGGGGTGGGACTTTACTGTTTTTT	NA	TRBV6-6	NA	TRBJ1-4